A selection of T cell receptor beta chains follows, all from one sample in a study of cytomegalovirus exposure and HLA in healthy donors. This table comes from immunoSEQ multiplex PCR, and its TCRdb copy is limited to in-frame clones, with some not included. In the table there are 200,000 to 250,000 clones, more than 75% of which are singletons. The sample consisted of PBMCs. The origin of the receptors is a human donor in good health. CDR3s include the opening cysteine and the closing phenylalanine or tryptophan. The D gene is left open where the match is weak. Only part of the rows carry a size: once, few, many, or a class if the clone is expanded.

v_gene,abundance,j_gene,d_gene,CDR3nt,CDR3aa
TRBV6-5,-,TRBJ2-1,TRBD2,TGTGCCAGCAGTCCCTTAGCGGGAGGGGACAATGAGCAGTTCTTC,CASSPLAGGDNEQFF
TRBV27,-,TRBJ2-3,-,TGTGCCAGCAGTTCCCGGGTGCGGGCTATTAGCACAGATACGCAGTATTTT,CASSSRVRAISTDTQYF
TRBV4-1,-,TRBJ2-2,-,TGCGCCAGCAGCCAACTCTTTCGTGGGGGAAGGGGGACCGGGGAGCTGTTTTTT,CASSQLFRGGRGTGELFF
TRBV7-8,-,TRBJ2-1,-,TGTGCCAGCAGCTTAGTGGGGGGAGTCTTGGATGAGCAGTTCTTC,CASSLVGGVLDEQFF
TRBV5-1,-,TRBJ2-5,-,TGCGCCAGCAGCTTGGGTGGCCTTAACAAAGAGACCCAGTACTTC,CASSLGGLNKETQYF
TRBV9,-,TRBJ2-7,TRBD2,TGTGCCAGCAGCGCGGGAGCGGGACTCTCCTACGAGCAGTACTTC,CASSAGAGLSYEQYF
TRBV6-6,once,TRBJ2-2,-,TGTGCCAGCAGTTTGGGACTTTCCTCAAACACCGGGGAGCTGTTTTTT,CASSLGLSSNTGELFF
TRBV27,-,TRBJ2-1,TRBD2,TGTGCCAGCAGTTGGACTAGCGGGAGTAGGAATGAGCAGTTCTTC,CASSWTSGSRNEQFF
TRBV6-1,-,TRBJ1-2,-,TGTGCCAGCAGTCTAGGGGACTCCTATGGCTACACCTTC,CASSLGDSYGYTF
TRBV21-1,-,TRBJ2-4,-,TGTGCCAGCAGGGATAACGGGACTAGCGGTTCTAGAGCCAAAAACATTCAGTACTTC,CASRDNGTSGSRAKNIQYF